This T cell receptor beta chain emerged from a study of yellow fever vaccine responses in identical twins. TCRdb re-analysed the RT-PCR reads in MiXCR, keeping a single row per CDR3 protein. The data contain approximately 3,500 distinct CDR3 sequences, around 81% of them singletons. The sample holds one count of this clonotype. The CDR3 is 14 amino acids. CDR1 and CDR2 from the germline V gene are SGHTA and FQGTGA. J gave up 10 bases and V 5 bases, and 8 bases lay outside the gene matches. The gene calls are TRBV7-3 and TRBJ1-6, with 7 positions matching TRBD1. The origin of this receptor is a woman aged 18 to 35 who received the yellow fever vaccine. The sequencing used T cells from blood (PBMCs), unsorted or a sorted subset (not recorded which), collected before or after yellow fever vaccination (not recorded which). For the CDR3, the DNA is TGTGCCAGCAGCCTGGGACAGACATTATCACCCCTCCACTTT. It specifies CASSLGQTLSPLHF. The full variable domain, in which reference TRBV7-3 and TRBJ1-6 provide the parts outside the CDR3, is GAGVSQTPSNKVTEKGKYVELRCDPISGHTALYWYRQSLGQGPEFLIYFQGTGAADDSGLPNDRFFAVRPEGSVSTLKIQRTERGDSAVYLCASSLGQTLSPLHFGNGTRLTVT.